This T cell receptor (beta chain) emerged from a study of cytomegalovirus exposure and HLA in healthy donors. Overall study results and limits: In a later analysis, TCR beta V- and J-gene trimming was associated with a missense DCLRE1C variant. Another analysis was done later, and it associated roughly 15,000 TCR beta sequences with HLA alleles at 0.05 false discovery rate.

Points on this clone: Its specificity is not known.

There are 19 residues in the CDR3. The J segment lost 1 base and the V segment lost 1 base, leaving 8 bases of the junction unmatched. The germline V gene has CDR1 SGHTA and CDR2 FQGNSA. PCR used 60 Vbeta primers and 13 Jbeta primers. The method was immunoSEQ multiplex PCR; TCRdb's version includes in-frame clones alone and lacks a portion of them. Altogether about 76,000 clones are present, around 80% being singletons, with the ten largest covering 2.5%. V gene TRBV7-2 combines with J gene TRBJ2-1, with TRBD2 matching 12 bases. Sequencing was done on a sample of PBMCs. This sequence was found in a man aged 25 to 45 in good health and CMV-seronegative. The CDR3 bases are TGTGCCAGCAGCTTAGAGCCTAGCGGGAGGGCCTCGTCCTACAATGAGCAGTTCTTC. It translates to CASSLEPSGRASSYNEQFF.